This entry lists 22 T cell receptor beta chains sequenced from one sample in a study of blood T cell repertoires in COVID-19. The data were produced by immunoSEQ multiplex PCR, yet TCRdb's version contains in-frame clones alone and is incomplete. Among some 91,000 clones listed, roughly nine tenths were seen once. Sequencing was performed on peripheral blood. The receptors come from a man aged 55-75 years with acute or convalescent COVID-19.

The CDR3, as DNA: TGCGCCACCTCACTATCGACAGGAGCGAACTATGGCTACACCTTC. Amino acids: CATSLSTGANYGYTF. The chain is built from TRBV5-1 and TRBJ1-2; D possibly corresponds to TRBD1 (6 bases). The CDR3 is 15 amino acids. V was trimmed by 9 bases and J by 2 bases, leaving 20 bases between them. CDR1 and CDR2 (germline): SGHRS, YFSETQ.

The V and J genes are TRBV11-2 and TRBJ2-3; D uncertain. The CDR3 is 14 amino acids. The germline CDR1 and CDR2 sequences are SGHAT and FQNNGV. V lost 7 bases to trimming and J lost 4 bases, with 15 bases between them. The CDR3 loop is CASTLSPVADTQYF. CDR3 bases: TGTGCCAGCACCCTATCCCCGGTGGCAGATACGCAGTATTTT.

The chain joins TRBV7-9 to TRBJ1-1, with TRBD1 as a possible D gene (5 bases). V was trimmed by 5 bases and J by 6 bases, leaving 13 bases between them. The germline V gene encodes CDR1 SEHNR and CDR2 FQNEAQ (reference sequence). The CDR3 length is 13 residues. The CDR3 loop is CASSPDRLAEAFF. CDR3 coding DNA: TGTGCCAGCAGCCCAGACAGATTGGCTGAAGCTTTCTTT.

This clone was observed once. The chain is built from TRBV11-2 and TRBJ1-1; D gene ambiguous. This CDR3 has 14 residues. Per the germline V gene, CDR1 is SGHAT and CDR2 is FQNNGV. Trimming pared 5 bases from V and 0 bases from J, leaving 10 bases between. The CDR3 DNA reads TGTGCCAGCAGCGCTCAGAACATGAACACTGAAGCTTTCTTT. It is translated as CASSAQNMNTEAFF.

The chain joins TRBV20-1 to TRBJ1-1, with D maybe TRBD1 (6 bases). Germline V gives CDR1 DFQATT, CDR2 SNEGSKA (reference sequence). The CDR3 loop spans 14 amino acids. The V and J ends lost 3 bases and 6 bases respectively, with 17 bases between them. CDR3 residues: CSASRTVKYSEAFF. The CDR3 DNA follows: TGCAGTGCTAGTCGGACAGTGAAGTATTCTGAAGCTTTCTTT.

This clone is a singleton in its sample. The chain couples TRBV12-5 to TRBJ1-1, with D perhaps TRBD1 (5 bases). CDR1 LGHNT and CDR2 FRNRAP come from the germline V gene. This CDR3 region has 12 residues. V was clipped by 1 base and J by 5 bases, with 5 bases between them. The CDR3 region has the DNA TGTGCTAGTGGTTTGGAGGGGACTGAAGCTTTCTTT. Protein sequence: CASGLEGTEAFF.

This rearrangement joins TRBV3-1 (or the pseudogene TRBV3-2) to TRBJ2-7; TRBD2 is a possible D gene (5 bases). Trimming cost V 1 base and J 6 bases, with 16 bases left between them. Germline CDR1 reads LGHDT; CDR2 reads YNNKEL (reference sequence). The CDR3 extends over 15 amino acids. The CDR3 loop is CASSQARIEGLEQYF. In DNA, the CDR3 is TGTGCCAGCAGCCAAGCGAGGATCGAGGGTCTCGAGCAGTACTTC.

The rearrangement uses TRBV7-2 and TRBJ2-5; D is possibly TRBD2 (5 bases). Trimming took off 5 bases at V and 3 bases at J, with 13 bases between the two ends. CDR3 length equals 14 residues. Germline V CDR1 and CDR2: SGHTA, FQGNSA. The CDR3 DNA reads as TGTGCCAGCAGCCTAGGGCGGGCAGAAGAGACCCAGTACTTC. As protein: CASSLGRAEETQYF.

The CDR3 bases are TGTGCCAGCAGCCAAGTTGGGACAGGGGGCGCGGGGGAGCTGTTTTTT. The encoded protein is CASSQVGTGGAGELFF. The chain uses TRBV4-2 and TRBJ2-2, with 12 bases fitting TRBD1. Germline CDR1 is LGHNA and CDR2 is YNFKEQ. The trim removed 1 base at V and 8 bases at J, leaving 5 bases unmatched. The CDR3 length is 16 residues.

The chain couples TRBV6-5 to TRBJ2-7, with TRBD1 identical over 7 bases. This CDR3 spans 15 amino acids. CDR1 MNHEY and CDR2 SVGAGI come from the germline V gene. The V segment lost 7 bases and the J segment 0 bases; nucleotides outside the gene matches: 9. CDR3 in amino acids: CASTPLDRSSYEQYV. The CDR3 DNA reads as TGTGCCAGCACTCCCCTGGACAGGAGCTCCTACGAGCAGTACGTC.

This chain links TRBV18 with TRBJ2-4, with D unresolved. V lost 3 bases to trimming and J lost 0 bases, with 9 bases between them. CDR3 size: 15 residues. Germline assignment: CDR1 KGHSH and CDR2 LQKENI. The CDR3 spells CASSPNSIAKNIQYF. The CDR3 nucleotides read TGTGCCAGCTCACCGAACTCAATAGCCAAAAACATTCAGTACTTC.

V usage is TRBV10-1 and J usage is TRBJ2-3; 8 positions agree with TRBD1. The length of the CDR3 is 13 residues. Trimming removed 10 bases from V and 2 bases from J; junction bases left unmatched: 5. The germline CDR1 and CDR2 sequences are WNHNN and SYGVQD (reference sequence). The CDR3: CATGQGITDTQYF. In DNA form, the CDR3 reads TGCGCCACAGGACAGGGAATCACAGATACGCAGTATTTT.

This rearrangement joins TRBV5-1 to TRBJ2-5; 7 nucleotides line up with TRBD2. V shed 1 base and J 4 bases; nucleotides not matched to a gene: 7. Germline CDR1 is SGHRS and CDR2 is YFSETQ. There are 15 residues in the CDR3. The chain's CDR3 is CASSLSTGRGETQYF. CDR3 bases: TGCGCCAGCAGCTTGTCCACGGGGAGGGGAGAGACCCAGTACTTC.

The V gene is TRBV5-1, the J gene TRBJ2-7, with D possibly TRBD2 on 6 matching bases. This CDR3 has 21 residues. From germline, CDR1 is SGHRS and CDR2 YFSETQ. The V and J ends lost 0 bases and 1 base respectively, with 29 bases between them. Here the CDR3 DNA reads TGCGCCAGCAGCTTGGCCTGGGAGGCCAAGTCGCGTTTAAGCCTGTCCTACGAGCAGTACGTC. Translated: CASSLAWEAKSRLSLSYEQYV.

This sequence joins TRBV7-9 and TRBJ1-2, with 9 bases matching TRBD1. This CDR3 has 14 amino acids. The V segment lost 4 bases and the J segment 7 bases; nucleotides outside the gene matches: 7. Germline V gives CDR1 SEHNR, CDR2 FQNEAQ (reference sequence). The CDR3 DNA follows: TGTGCCAGCAGCTGGGGACAGGGTGGCGGTGGCTACACCTTC. Protein: CASSWGQGGGGYTF.

J is TRBJ2-2 and V is TRBV7-9; the match to TRBD1 covers 9 bases. Germline CDR1 SEHNR, CDR2 FQNEAQ (reference sequence). J gave up 1 base and V 4 bases, and 4 bases lay outside the gene matches. This CDR3 is built from 16 residues. DNA of the CDR3: TGTGCCAGCAGCTCCGGGACAGGGAGGAACACCGGGGAGCTGTTTTTT. Its translation is CASSSGTGRNTGELFF.

This clone was recorded once. CDR3: CASSDTYEQYV. As DNA, the CDR3 is TGTGCCAGCAGCGACACCTACGAGCAGTACGTC. The chain employs TRBV7-2 and TRBJ2-7; D is unresolved. Trimming took off 5 bases at V and 2 bases at J, with 4 bases between the two ends. This CDR3 is 11 amino acids long. Germline V CDR1 and CDR2: SGHTA, FQGNSA.

The chain combines TRBV19 with TRBJ1-4, with D unresolved. The CDR3 extends over 13 amino acids. Trimming removed 3 bases at V and 4 bases at J, with 6 bases between. Germline V CDR1 and CDR2: LNHDA, SQIVND (reference sequence). The CDR3 nucleotides are TGTGCCAGTAGTATTTTCCATAATGAAAAACTGTTTTTT. It specifies CASSIFHNEKLFF. The complete variable domain, with remaining parts taken from reference TRBV19 and TRBJ1-4, reads DGGITQSPKYLFRKEGQNVTLSCEQNLNHDAMYWYRQDPGQGLRLIYYSQIVNDFQKGDIAEGYSVSREKKESFPLTVTSAQKNPTAFYLCASSIFHNEKLFFGSGTQLSVL.

V usage is TRBV6-4 and J usage is TRBJ1-1; a weak D match, TRBD1 (6 bases). Per the germline V gene, CDR1 is MRHNA and CDR2 is SNTAGT. Trimming removed 6 bases at V and 8 bases at J, with 16 bases between. There are 13 residues in the CDR3. For the CDR3, the DNA is TGTGCCAGCAGCTTCAATTACGGGACAGAAGCTTTCTTT. It translates to CASSFNYGTEAFF.

V is TRBV7-8 and J is TRBJ2-7; TRBD2 aligns across 14 bases. Germline V gene sequence: CDR1 SGHVS, CDR2 FQNEAQ. This CDR3 is 18 amino acids long. The J segment lost 7 bases and the V segment lost 1 base, leaving 12 bases of the junction unmatched. The CDR3 region has the DNA TGTGCCAGCAGCTTAGACTGGACTAGCGGGGGGCTGGGACGGGAGCAGTACGTC. Protein product: CASSLDWTSGGLGREQYV.

The chain couples TRBV7-9 to TRBJ2-1, with 11 positions matching TRBD1. V lost 7 bases and J lost 4; bases outside the gene matches: 9. The CDR3 is 16 amino acids. In germline, CDR1 is SEHNR, CDR2 FQNEAQ (reference sequence). Written as DNA, the CDR3 is TGTGCCAGCACAACCGGGACAGGGGGACGATACAATGAGCAGTTCTTC. Residues: CASTTGTGGRYNEQFF.

This chain links TRBV2 with TRBJ2-5; 7 nucleotides agree with TRBD2. The CDR3 has 18 amino acids. Germline-derived CDR1 and CDR2 are SNHLY and FYNNEI. The trim removed 4 bases at V and 1 base at J, leaving 15 bases unmatched. CDR3 loop: CASSGPLGTPGGQETQYF. The CDR3 DNA reads TGTGCCAGCAGTGGTCCACTAGGGACCCCGGGGGGCCAAGAGACCCAGTACTTC.